This passage covers 24 T cell receptor beta chains from one sample sequenced in a study of early T cells in non-severe SARS-CoV-2 infection. TCRdb recomputed calls from the 5' RACE reads with MiXCR, one row per CDR3 protein. Among over 60,000 distinct CDR3 sequences listed, 10% were seen once. This specimen consisted of whole blood, obtained at baseline. The receptors come from an adult who was a healthcare worker with PCR-confirmed SARS-CoV-2 infection or an uninfected control (not recorded which).

This clonotype showed up just a few times. This chain uses TRBV20-1 with TRBJ2-3; 9 nucleotides match TRBD2. The CDR3 loop spans 15 amino acids. V was clipped by 5 bases and J by 1 base; unmatched bases: 7. CDR1 is DFQATT, CDR2 SNEGSKA, per germline (reference sequence). As DNA, the CDR3 is TGCAGTGCTCCATCGGCTAGCGGGGGCACAGATACGCAGTATTTT. This codes for CSAPSASGGTDTQYF.

This clonotype was detected many times. The V call is TRBV7-2, the J call TRBJ1-6, with D unclear. Deletions cut 6 bases from V and 0 bases from J, with 6 bases between. This CDR3 spans 14 amino acids. Germline-derived CDR1 and CDR2 are SGHTA and FQGNSA. CDR3 protein: CASREGSYNSPLHF. The CDR3 DNA reads TGTGCCAGCAGGGAAGGCTCCTATAATTCACCCCTCCACTTT. Using reference TRBV7-2 and TRBJ1-6 for the parts outside the CDR3, the full variable domain is GAGVSQSPSNKVTEKGKDVELRCDPISGHTALYWYRQSLGQGLEFLIYFQGNSAPDKSGLPSDRFSAERTGGSVSTLTIQRTQQEDSAVYLCASREGSYNSPLHFGNGTRLTVT.

This clonotype has a count of ten or more. The J gene is TRBJ1-2, the V gene TRBV19; no reliable D call. Germline values: CDR1 LNHDA, CDR2 SQIVND (reference sequence). CDR3 length: 13 amino acids. The V end lost 6 bases, the J end lost 4 bases, and 12 bases lay between the germline ends. Written as DNA, the CDR3 is TGTGCCAGTAGGCGCGGAGAGGCCTATGGCTACACCTTC. Its protein product is CASRRGEAYGYTF.

The rearrangement joins TRBV5-1 to TRBJ2-5; 8 bases are a match to TRBD1. After removal of 0 bases from V and 2 bases from J, the junction contained 6 bases not matched to a gene. Germline lookup yields CDR1 SGHRS and CDR2 YFSETQ. The CDR3 is 16 residues long. CDR3 sequence: CASSLDVRGPQETQYF. CDR3 nucleotides: TGCGCCAGCAGCTTGGACGTCAGGGGGCCACAAGAGACCCAGTACTTC.

The chain recombines TRBV6-5 with TRBJ1-2; D call uncertain. Trimming took off 6 bases at V and 4 bases at J, with 12 bases between the two ends. CDR1 is MNHEY, CDR2 SVGAGI, per germline. The length of the CDR3 is 13 residues. The CDR3 coding sequence is TGTGCCAGCAGATCTGGGCTGGGCTATGGCTACACCTTC. It translates to CASRSGLGYGYTF.

This clonotype was counted between two and nine times. The V call is TRBV30, the J call TRBJ2-7, with 7 bases identical to TRBD1. CDR1 and CDR2 from the germline V gene are GTSNPN and SVGIG (reference sequence). V shed 4 bases and J 2 bases; nucleotides not matched to a gene: 5. CDR3 length: 13 amino acids. Written as DNA, the CDR3 is TGTGCCTGGACTAGGGGGCCCCCCTACGAGCAGTACTTC. Encoded protein: CAWTRGPPYEQYF.

The chain has TRBV7-6 and TRBJ2-3, with D possibly called TRBD1 or TRBD2 (6 bases each). The V end lost 4 bases, the J end lost 0 bases, and 14 bases lay between the germline ends. Germline CDR1 reads SGHVS; CDR2 reads FNYEAQ. The CDR3 is made up of 16 amino acids. The CDR3 DNA sequence: TGTGCCAGCAGCTCAGGGGCGGGACAAAGCACAGATACGCAGTATTTT. This gives the protein CASSSGAGQSTDTQYF.

This clonotype turned up a few times. The rearrangement joins TRBV6-2 or TRBV6-3 to TRBJ2-7; D may be TRBD1 (6 bases). The V end lost 7 bases, the J end lost 5 bases, and 18 bases lay between the germline ends. CDR1 and CDR2 from the germline V gene are MNHEY and SVGEGT. This CDR3 spans 14 amino acids. CDR3: CASILTGTSHEQYF. Here the CDR3 DNA reads TGTGCCAGCATACTGACCGGGACATCCCACGAGCAGTACTTC.

This clonotype has only a few counts. The chain links TRBV6-4 to TRBJ2-4; the D gene is possibly TRBD1 (5 bases). This CDR3 spans 17 amino acids. Between the trimmed V and J ends, which lost 8 bases and 0 bases, there was a span of 20 bases. Germline loops: CDR1 MRHNA, CDR2 SNTAGT. The CDR3 protein is CASPNPGHSQAKNIQYF. CDR3 bases: TGTGCCAGCCCAAATCCAGGACACAGCCAAGCCAAAAACATTCAGTACTTC.

The table lists this clonotype with many counts. The genes are TRBV10-1 and TRBJ1-1, with unresolved D. V was pared by 2 bases and J by 0 bases, with 7 bases between. From germline, CDR1 is WNHNN and CDR2 SYGVQD (reference sequence). This CDR3 spans 14 amino acids. CDR3 region: CASSEGPLNTEAFF. CDR3 nucleotides: TGCGCCAGCAGTGAGGGGCCCTTGAACACTGAAGCTTTCTTT.

This clonotype is medium-sized. The gene calls are TRBV7-8 and TRBJ2-3, with D perhaps TRBD2 (6 bases). The CDR3 length is 16 residues. V lost 3 bases and J lost 0, with 13 bases in between. Per the germline V gene, CDR1 is SGHVS and CDR2 is FQNEAQ. CDR3 sequence reads: CASSFRLAPSTDTQYF. The CDR3 region has the DNA TGTGCCAGCAGCTTCCGGCTAGCGCCTAGCACAGATACGCAGTATTTT.

The chain is built from TRBV21-1 and TRBJ2-5; TRBD1 is the table's D call and was not checked against the DNA. TRBV21-1 is a pseudogene segment. The CDR3 covers 14 residues. CDR3 DNA sequence: TGTGCCAGCAGTACACAGGGTCCCCGTGAGACCCAGTACTTC. Its protein product is CASSTQGPRETQYF.

The sample holds a few counts of this clonotype. This chain connects TRBV12-3 or TRBV12-4 to TRBJ1-5; possibly TRBD1 for D (5 bases). There are 14 residues in the CDR3. The V and J ends lost 3 bases and 4 bases respectively, with 10 bases between them. The CDR3 loop is CASSFGKGNQPQHF. The CDR3 nucleotides read TGTGCCAGCAGTTTCGGCAAGGGGAATCAGCCCCAGCATTTT.

This clonotype appeared a few times. V is TRBV4-1 and J is TRBJ2-7; TRBD2 is a possible D gene (6 bases). CDR1 is MGHRA and CDR2 is YSYEKL in the germline V gene. Trimming took off 3 bases at V and 5 bases at J, with 17 bases between the two ends. The CDR3 is made up of 15 amino acids. CDR3 in DNA: TGCGCCAGCAGCCAGGATCGGGGGTTTCGCAACGAGCAGTACTTC. Its protein is CASSQDRGFRNEQYF.

The chain recombines TRBV30 with TRBJ1-1; D is unclear. Germline CDR1 and CDR2: GTSNPN and SVGIG (reference sequence). CDR3 length equals 12 residues. Trimming took off 0 bases at V and 0 bases at J, with 2 bases between the two ends. CDR3 in DNA: TGTGCCTGGAGTGTACTGAACACTGAAGCTTTCTTT. Translating gives CAWSVLNTEAFF.

This clonotype occurred many times. J is TRBJ2-3 and V is TRBV10-3, with a possible D match to TRBD1 (6 bases). This CDR3 has 15 residues. With 4 bases removed from V and 3 bases from J, the gap between germline ends came to 14 bases. Germline CDR1 is ENHRY and CDR2 is SYGVKD. Here the CDR3 reads CAISGGWQGTDTQYF. In DNA, the CDR3 is TGTGCCATCAGTGGAGGCTGGCAGGGGACAGATACGCAGTATTTT.

This clonotype occurred many times. The chain carries TRBV2 and TRBJ2-1; perhaps TRBD2 as D (6 bases). CDR1 and CDR2 from the germline V gene are SNHLY and FYNNEI. Trimming left V 6 bases short and J 7 bases short, with 22 bases between. This CDR3 is built from 16 residues. Here the CDR3 DNA reads TGTGCCAGCAGCCCTCATGGGACTGCAACCAGGAATGAGCAGTTCTTC. Translated, it gives CASSPHGTATRNEQFF.

There are a few counts of this clonotype. The J gene is TRBJ2-2, the V gene TRBV5-1, with D tentatively TRBD2 (5 bases). CDR1 and CDR2 from the germline V gene are SGHRS and YFSETQ. The length of the CDR3 is 17 residues. The V end lost 3 bases, the J end lost 4 bases, and 19 bases lay between the germline ends. CDR3 bases: TGCGCCAGCAGCTCTCCACTCCTGGGTGAGGGCACCGGGGAGCTGTTTTTT. It translates to CASSSPLLGEGTGELFF.

The rearrangement uses TRBV7-8 and TRBJ2-3; TRBD2 might be the D (5 bases). V lost 1 base, J lost 3 bases, and 14 bases lay in between. CDR3 size: 16 residues. Looked up from germline, CDR1 is SGHVS and CDR2 is FQNEAQ. This chain's CDR3 is CASSLVSGFPTDTQYF. As DNA, the CDR3 is TGTGCCAGCAGCTTAGTGTCGGGGTTTCCTACAGATACGCAGTATTTT. Variable domain in full (rest from reference TRBV7-8 and TRBJ2-3): GAGVSQSPRYKVAKRGQDVALRCDPISGHVSLFWYQQALGQGPEFLTYFQNEAQLDKSGLPSDRFFAERPEGSVSTLKIQRTQQEDSAVYLCASSLVSGFPTDTQYFGPGTRLTVL.

A few counts support this clonotype. The CDR3 region has the DNA TGTGCCAGCAGCTTAGACAGAATGAACACTGAAGCTTTCTTT. It specifies CASSLDRMNTEAFF. The V and J genes are TRBV5-4 and TRBJ1-1, with D possibly TRBD1 on 5 matching bases. The CDR3 is 14 amino acids. Germline CDR1 reads SGHNT; CDR2 reads YYREEE (reference sequence). The V end was cut by 2 bases, the J end by 0 bases, with 8 bases between.

This chain links TRBV7-9 with TRBJ1-1, with D possibly matching TRBD1 (5 bases). The CDR3 contains 15 residues. Between the trimmed V and J ends, which lost 5 bases and 0 bases, there was a span of 13 bases. Germline V gene lookup returns CDR1 SEHNR and CDR2 FQNEAQ (reference sequence). The CDR3 loop reads CASSNGGVLNTEAFF. The CDR3 DNA follows: TGTGCCAGCAGCAATGGGGGAGTCTTGAACACTGAAGCTTTCTTT.

This clonotype occurred a few times. The CDR3 sequence: CASGSDRASEKLFF. CDR3 coding DNA: TGTGCCAGCGGATCGGACAGGGCCAGTGAAAAACTGTTTTTT. V usage is TRBV2 and J usage is TRBJ1-4, with 8 bases aligning to TRBD1. The CDR3 has 14 amino acids. Germline V gene lookup returns CDR1 SNHLY and CDR2 FYNNEI. With 8 bases clipped from V and 7 bases from J, the junction kept 9 bases outside the gene matches.

V is TRBV7-3 and J is TRBJ1-4; the D is unclear. The CDR3 extends over 13 amino acids. Looked up from germline, CDR1 is SGHTA and CDR2 is FQGTGA. V lost 3 bases and J lost 7, with 9 bases in between. CDR3 nucleotides: TGTGCCAGCAGCTTTGAGCGCGGTGAAAAACTGTTTTTT. It yields the protein CASSFERGEKLFF.

In its sample, this clonotype was seen many times. V usage is TRBV13 and J usage is TRBJ1-1; 9 bases agree with TRBD1. The CDR3 extends over 15 amino acids. J was trimmed by 0 bases and V by 5 bases; bases with no gene match: 4. Germline values: CDR1 PRHDT, CDR2 FYEKMQ (reference sequence). Written as DNA, the CDR3 is TGTGCCAGCAGCGCCTGGACAGGGGTGAACACTGAAGCTTTCTTT. This codes for CASSAWTGVNTEAFF.